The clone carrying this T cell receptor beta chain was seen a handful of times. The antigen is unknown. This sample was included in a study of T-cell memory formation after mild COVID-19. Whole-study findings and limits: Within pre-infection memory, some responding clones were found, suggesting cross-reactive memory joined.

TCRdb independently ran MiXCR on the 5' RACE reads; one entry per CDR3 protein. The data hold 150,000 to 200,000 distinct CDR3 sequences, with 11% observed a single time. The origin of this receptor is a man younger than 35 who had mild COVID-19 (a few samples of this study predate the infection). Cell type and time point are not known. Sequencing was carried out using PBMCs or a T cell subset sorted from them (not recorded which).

DNA of the CDR3: TGTGCCAGCAGCTTCTCTAGCGGGGGGATTAGCACAGATACGCAGTATTTT. Translating it yields CASSFSSGGISTDTQYF. The V gene is TRBV9, the J gene TRBJ2-3, with TRBD2 matching 11 bases. CDR1 is SGDLS, CDR2 YYNGEE, per germline. The CDR3 covers 17 residues. The V and J ends lost 4 bases and 0 bases, in that order; junction bases with no gene match: 7.